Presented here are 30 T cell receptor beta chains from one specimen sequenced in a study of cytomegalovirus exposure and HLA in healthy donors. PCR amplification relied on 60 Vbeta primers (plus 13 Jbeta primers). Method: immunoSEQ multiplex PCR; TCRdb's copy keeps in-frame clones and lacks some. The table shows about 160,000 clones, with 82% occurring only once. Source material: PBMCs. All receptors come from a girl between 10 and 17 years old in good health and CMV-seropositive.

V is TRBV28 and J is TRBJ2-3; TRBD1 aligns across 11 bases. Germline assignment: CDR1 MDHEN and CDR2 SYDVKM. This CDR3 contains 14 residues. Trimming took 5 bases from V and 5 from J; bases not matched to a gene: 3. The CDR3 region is CASSADRGQDTQYF. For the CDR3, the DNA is TGTGCCAGCAGTGCGGACAGGGGGCAAGATACGCAGTATTTT.

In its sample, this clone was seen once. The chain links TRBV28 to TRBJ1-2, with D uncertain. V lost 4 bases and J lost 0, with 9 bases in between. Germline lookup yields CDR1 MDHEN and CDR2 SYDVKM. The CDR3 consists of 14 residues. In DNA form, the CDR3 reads TGTGCCAGCAGTTACAGACCCTCTAACTATGGCTACACCTTC. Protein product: CASSYRPSNYGYTF.

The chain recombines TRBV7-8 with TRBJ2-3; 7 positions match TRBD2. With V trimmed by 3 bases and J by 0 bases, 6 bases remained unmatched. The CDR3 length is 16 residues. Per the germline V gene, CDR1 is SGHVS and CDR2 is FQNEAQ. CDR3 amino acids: CASSFSLAVSTDTQYF. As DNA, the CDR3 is TGTGCCAGCAGCTTCAGTCTAGCGGTGAGCACAGATACGCAGTATTTT.

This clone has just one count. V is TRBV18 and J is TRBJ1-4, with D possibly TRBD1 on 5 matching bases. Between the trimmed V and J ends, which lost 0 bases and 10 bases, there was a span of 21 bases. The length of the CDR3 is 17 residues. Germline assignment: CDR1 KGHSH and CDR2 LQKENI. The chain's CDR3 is CASSPPIDQGLDRKLFF. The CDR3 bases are TGTGCCAGCTCACCACCGATCGATCAGGGTCTAGATCGAAAACTGTTTTTT.

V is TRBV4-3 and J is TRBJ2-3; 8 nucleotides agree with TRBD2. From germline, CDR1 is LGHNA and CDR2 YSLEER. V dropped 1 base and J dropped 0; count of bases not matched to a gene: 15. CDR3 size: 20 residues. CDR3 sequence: CASSQASLGGGLLSTDTQYF. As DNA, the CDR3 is TGCGCCAGCAGCCAAGCTTCGCTGGGCGGGGGGCTGCTTAGCACAGATACGCAGTATTTT.

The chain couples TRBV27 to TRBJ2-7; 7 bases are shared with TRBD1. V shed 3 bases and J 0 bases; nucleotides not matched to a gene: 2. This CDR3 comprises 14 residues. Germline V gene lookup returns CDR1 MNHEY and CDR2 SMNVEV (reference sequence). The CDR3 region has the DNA TGTGCCAGCAGTTTGACAGGGAACTCCTACGAGCAGTACTTC. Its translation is CASSLTGNSYEQYF.

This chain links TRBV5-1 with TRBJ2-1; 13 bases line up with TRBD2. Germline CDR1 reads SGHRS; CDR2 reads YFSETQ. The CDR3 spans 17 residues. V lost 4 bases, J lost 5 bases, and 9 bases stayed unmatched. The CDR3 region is CASSGRTSGRSDNEQFF. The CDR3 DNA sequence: TGCGCCAGCAGCGGGAGGACTAGCGGGAGATCTGACAATGAGCAGTTCTTC.

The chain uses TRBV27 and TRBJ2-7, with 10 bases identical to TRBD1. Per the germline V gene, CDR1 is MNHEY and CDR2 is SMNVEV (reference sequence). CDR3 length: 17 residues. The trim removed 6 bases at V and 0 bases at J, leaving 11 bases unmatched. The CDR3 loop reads CASRKITGTGDSYEQYF. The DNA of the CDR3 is TGTGCCAGCAGAAAAATAACCGGGACAGGGGACTCCTACGAGCAGTACTTC.

CDR3 protein: CASSSGGYEQYF. The CDR3 nucleotides are TGTGCCAGCAGTTCGGGTGGCTACGAGCAGTACTTC. The V and J genes are TRBV6-6 and TRBJ2-7, with D unresolved. The CDR3 spans 12 residues. Trimming took 4 bases from V and 3 from J, leaving 7 bases between them. CDR1 is MNHNY, CDR2 SVGAGI, per germline (reference sequence).

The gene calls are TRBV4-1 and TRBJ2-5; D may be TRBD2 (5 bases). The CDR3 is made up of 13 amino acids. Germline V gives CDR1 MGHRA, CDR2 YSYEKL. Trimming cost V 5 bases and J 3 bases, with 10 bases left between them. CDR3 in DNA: TGCGCCAGCAGCGAGGTGCGGGAAGAGACCCAGTACTTC. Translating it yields CASSEVREETQYF.

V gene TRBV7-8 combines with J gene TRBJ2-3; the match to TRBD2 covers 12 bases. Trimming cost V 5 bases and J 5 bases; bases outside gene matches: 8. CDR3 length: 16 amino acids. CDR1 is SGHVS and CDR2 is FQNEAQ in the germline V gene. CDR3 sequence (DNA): TGTGCCAGCAGCACCCTAGCGGGAGGGCAGGGAGATACGCAGTATTTT. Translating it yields CASSTLAGGQGDTQYF.

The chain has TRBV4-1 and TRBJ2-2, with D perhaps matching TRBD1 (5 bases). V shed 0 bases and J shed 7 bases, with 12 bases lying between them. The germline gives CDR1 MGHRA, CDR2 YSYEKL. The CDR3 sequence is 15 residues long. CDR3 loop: CASSQEAQGGGELFF. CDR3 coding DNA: TGCGCCAGCAGCCAAGAGGCCCAGGGCGGCGGGGAGCTGTTTTTT.

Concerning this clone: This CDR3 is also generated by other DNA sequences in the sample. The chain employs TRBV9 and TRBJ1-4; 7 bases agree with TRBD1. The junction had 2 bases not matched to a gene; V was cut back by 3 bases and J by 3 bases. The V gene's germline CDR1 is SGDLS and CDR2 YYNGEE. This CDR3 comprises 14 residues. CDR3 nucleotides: TGTGCCAGCAGCGGGGGGACAGCTAATGAAAAACTGTTTTTT. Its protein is CASSGGTANEKLFF.

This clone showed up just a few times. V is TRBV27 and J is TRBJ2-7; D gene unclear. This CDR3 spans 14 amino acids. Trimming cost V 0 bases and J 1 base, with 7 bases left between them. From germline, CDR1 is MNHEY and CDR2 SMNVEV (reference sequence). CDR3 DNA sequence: TGTGCCAGCAGTTTATCGGCCTTTTCCTACGAGCAGTACTTC. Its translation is CASSLSAFSYEQYF.

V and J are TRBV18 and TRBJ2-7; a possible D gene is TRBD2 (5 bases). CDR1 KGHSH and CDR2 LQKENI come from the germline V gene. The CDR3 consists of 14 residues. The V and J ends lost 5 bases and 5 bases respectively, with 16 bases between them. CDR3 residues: CASSRSDQRDEQYF. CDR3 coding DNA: TGTGCCAGCTCAAGATCGGACCAGAGGGACGAGCAGTACTTC.

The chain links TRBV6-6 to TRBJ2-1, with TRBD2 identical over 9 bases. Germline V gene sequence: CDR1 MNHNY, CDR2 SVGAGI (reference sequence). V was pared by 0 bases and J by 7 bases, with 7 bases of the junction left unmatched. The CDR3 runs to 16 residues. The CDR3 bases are TGTGCCAGCAGTTACTCGGGTCTAGCGGGAAGGAATGAGCAGTTCTTC. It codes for CASSYSGLAGRNEQFF.

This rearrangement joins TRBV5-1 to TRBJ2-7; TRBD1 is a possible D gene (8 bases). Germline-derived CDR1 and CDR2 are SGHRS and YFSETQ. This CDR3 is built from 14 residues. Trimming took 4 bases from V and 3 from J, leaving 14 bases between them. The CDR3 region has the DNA TGCGCCAGCAGCAAAACAGGGGGGGACTACGAGCAGTACTTC. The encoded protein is CASSKTGGDYEQYF.

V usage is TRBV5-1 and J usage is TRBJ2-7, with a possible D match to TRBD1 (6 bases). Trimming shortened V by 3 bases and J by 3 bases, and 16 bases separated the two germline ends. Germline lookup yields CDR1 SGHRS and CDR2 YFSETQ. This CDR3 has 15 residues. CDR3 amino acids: CASSSPLTGIYEQYF. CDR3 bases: TGCGCCAGCAGCTCCCCACTGACAGGCATCTACGAGCAGTACTTC.

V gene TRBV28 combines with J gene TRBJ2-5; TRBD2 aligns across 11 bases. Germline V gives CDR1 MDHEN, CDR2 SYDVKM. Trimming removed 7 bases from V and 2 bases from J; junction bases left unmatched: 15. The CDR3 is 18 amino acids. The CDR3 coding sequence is TGTGCCAGCATTGGACGAGGGACTAGCGGTCCTAGGCAAGAGACCCAGTACTTC. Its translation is CASIGRGTSGPRQETQYF.

CDR3 region: CATERGGSYNEQFF. In DNA form, the CDR3 reads TGTGCCACCGAGCGGGGGGGCTCCTACAATGAGCAGTTCTTC. The chain recombines TRBV25-1 with TRBJ2-1; TRBD2 aligns across 10 bases. The J segment lost 0 bases and the V segment lost 10 bases, leaving 3 bases of the junction unmatched. Germline V lookup: CDR1 MGHDK, CDR2 SYGVNS. The CDR3 extends over 14 amino acids.

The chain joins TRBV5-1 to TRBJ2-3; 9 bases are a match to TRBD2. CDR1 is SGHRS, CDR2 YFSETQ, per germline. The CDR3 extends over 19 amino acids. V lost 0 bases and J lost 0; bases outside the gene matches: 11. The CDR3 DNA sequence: TGCGCCAGCAGCTTGGCCGTTTATCCAGCGGGGGGTAGCACAGATACGCAGTATTTT. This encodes CASSLAVYPAGGSTDTQYF.

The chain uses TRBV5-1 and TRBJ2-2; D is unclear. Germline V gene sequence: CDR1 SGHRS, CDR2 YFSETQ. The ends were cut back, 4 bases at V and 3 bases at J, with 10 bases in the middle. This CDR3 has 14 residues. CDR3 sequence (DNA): TGCGCCAGCAGCCTGGACGGTGACACCGGGGAGCTGTTTTTT. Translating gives CASSLDGDTGELFF.

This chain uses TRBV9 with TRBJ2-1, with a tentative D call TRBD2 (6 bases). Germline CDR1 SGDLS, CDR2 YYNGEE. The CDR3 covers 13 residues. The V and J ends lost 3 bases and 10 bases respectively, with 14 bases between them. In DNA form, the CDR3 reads TGTGCCAGCAGCGCTTGGGACTCCCAAGAGCAGTTCTTC. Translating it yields CASSAWDSQEQFF.

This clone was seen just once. The CDR3: CASSLPGGVRDTNQPQHF. The CDR3 nucleotides read TGTGCCAGCAGTTTACCCGGGGGGGTCCGGGACACAAATCAGCCCCAGCATTTT. This chain links TRBV28 with TRBJ1-5; tentative D call: TRBD1 (6 bases). The V gene lost 2 bases and the J gene lost 4 bases, with 21 bases spanning the gap. The CDR3 length is 18 residues. Per the germline V gene, CDR1 is MDHEN and CDR2 is SYDVKM.

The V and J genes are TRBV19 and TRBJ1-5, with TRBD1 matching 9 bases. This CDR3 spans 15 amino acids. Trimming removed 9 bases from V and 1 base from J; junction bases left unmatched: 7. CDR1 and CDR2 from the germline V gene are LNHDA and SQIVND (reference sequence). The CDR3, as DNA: TGTGCCAGCCATCCGGGACAGGGAAGCAATCAGCCCCAGCATTTT. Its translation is CASHPGQGSNQPQHF.

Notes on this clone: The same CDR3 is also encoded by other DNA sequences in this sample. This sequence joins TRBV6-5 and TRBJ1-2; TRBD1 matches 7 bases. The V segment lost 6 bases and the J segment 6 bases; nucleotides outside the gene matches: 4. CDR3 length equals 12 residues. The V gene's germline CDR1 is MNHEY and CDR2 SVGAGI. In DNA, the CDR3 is TGTGCCAGCAGCCGAACAGGGGATGGCTACACCTTC. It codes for CASSRTGDGYTF.

The CDR3 loop reads CAWSVEGGTEAFF. CDR3 sequence (DNA): TGTGCCTGGAGTGTGGAGGGCGGCACTGAAGCTTTCTTT. This chain connects TRBV30 to TRBJ1-1; D unresolved. Germline V gene data show CDR1 as GTSNPN and CDR2 as SVGIG (reference sequence). This CDR3 has 13 residues. With 0 bases removed from V and 4 bases from J, the gap between germline ends came to 9 bases.

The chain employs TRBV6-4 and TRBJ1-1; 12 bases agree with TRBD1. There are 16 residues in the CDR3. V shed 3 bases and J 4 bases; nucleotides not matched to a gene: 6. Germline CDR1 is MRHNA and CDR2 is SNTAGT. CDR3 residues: CASSESGQGAGTEAFF. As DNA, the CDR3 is TGTGCCAGCAGTGAGTCGGGACAGGGGGCCGGCACTGAAGCTTTCTTT.

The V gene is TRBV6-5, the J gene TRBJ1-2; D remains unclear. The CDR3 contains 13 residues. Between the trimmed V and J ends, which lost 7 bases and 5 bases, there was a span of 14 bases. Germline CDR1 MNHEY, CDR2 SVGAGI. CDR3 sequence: CASNSEVGYGYTF. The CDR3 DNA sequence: TGTGCCAGCAACTCGGAGGTCGGATATGGCTACACCTTC.

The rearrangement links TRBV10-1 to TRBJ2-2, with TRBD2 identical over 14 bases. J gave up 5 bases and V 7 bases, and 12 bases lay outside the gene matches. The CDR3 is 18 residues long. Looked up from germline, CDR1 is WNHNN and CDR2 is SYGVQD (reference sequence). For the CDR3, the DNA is TGCGCCAGCATCAGGACGGCTAGACTAGCGGGGGGGACCGGGGAGCTGTTTTTT. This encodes CASIRTARLAGGTGELFF.